This T cell receptor beta chain was identified during a study of T cells in Graves' hyperthyroidism and ophthalmopathy (dated by TCRdb to between 2017 and 2020). About the study as a whole: Peripheral blood samples were taken at the time of initial diagnosis, prior to any treatment. TCR V-J signatures able to tell the groups apart were searched for in a discovery cohort of 95 or so patients, of whom more than 40 had Graves' ophthalmopathy and under 65 had stable Graves' hyperthyroidism. An independent validation cohort of around 19 hyperthyroidism patients and 17 patients who later progressed to ophthalmopathy tested prospective prediction of ophthalmopathy. The 100 or so discovery patients were randomly divided into training and test sets at a 7:3 ratio. Thyroid tissue and blood T-cell repertoires from six Graves' hyperthyroidism patients were also compared in the study. After sampling, hyperthyroidism patients received methimazole starting at 30 mg daily, and ophthalmopathy patients received high-dose intravenous methylprednisolone. According to the paper, TCR Vbeta CDR3 sequencing was carried out on more than 120 peripheral blood samples, which came from over 40 ophthalmopathy, fewer than 80 hyperthyroidism and 17 progressor patients. The investigation overall reported the following: No statistical method was used to fix the sample size in advance, and group allocation was not hidden from the investigators. Most expanded thyroid clonotypes (frequency above 0.001) were also detected in blood, suggesting blood repertoires may reflect thyroid immune responses. Ophthalmopathy was separated from stable hyperthyroidism by a 13 V-J signature model, with around 90% sensitivity and about 81% specificity obtained in cross-validation and 80%/75% obtained in testing. In validation, progression to ophthalmopathy was predicted by the model with 70.59% sensitivity and 72% to 80% specificity, a median of around 5.9 months before onset.

Stable Graves' hyperthyroidism was defined as no progression to ophthalmopathy during 18 months of follow-up. The hyperthyroidism patients were between 18 and 65 years old and newly diagnosed, with a disease duration of less than 2 months. Any patient with an uncontrolled infection, another autoimmune disease, pregnancy or lactation was excluded. Diagnoses relied on clinical symptoms, serum thyroxine and TRAb, thyroid ultrasound and orbital computed tomography. PBMCs were separated from around 9.1 ml of fresh peripheral blood using Ficoll-Paque density gradient centrifugation. Total RNA was extracted with Trizol reagent, and quality was checked on an Agilent 2100 Bioanalyzer. The TCR beta CDR3 regions were amplified from RNA transcripts. For the first round of RT-PCR on the TCR CDR3, the HTBI primer set was used together with the Qiagen OneStep RT-PCR kit. The libraries were constructed in a second round of multiplex PCR and then size-selected and purified. Paired-end sequencing of the libraries was performed with 100 bp reads on an Illumina HiSeq2000. The authors' analysis ran thus. Raw data were processed with SOAPnuke, discarding reads with adapters, uncalled bases, mean Phred below 15, or no exact constant-primer or identifier match. COPE v1.2.5 was used to merge high-quality paired reads, and clonotypes were defined as unique nucleotide sequences. MiTCR v1.1 was used to align the clonotypes against IMGT TRBV, TRBD and TRBJ reference segments. The analysis was restricted to V-J combinations with a frequency above 0.0001, which together covered 99% to 99.2% of the repertoires. A TCS score was defined as the ratio between F50 (clonal expansion) and ExV (chaos), using BLOSUM62-based TCRdist between CDR3 peptides within each V-J. Welch's t-statistics and random forest reduced around 520 V-J features to 13, which were used in a naive Bayes classifier (R e1071). The Morisita-Horn index was used to measure how similar the thyroid and blood repertoires were. Using fastp trimming at Q25 and MiXCR clonotype assembly, TCRdb reanalyzed the public sequencing data and kept in-frame beta chains. Each entry is one CDR3 protein sequence, shown with its most common DNA and genes. The V and J calls were not made by the authors but by TCRdb's processing. The sample profile shows hundreds of thousands of distinct CDR3 sequences; around 40% of them were found once. Around 32% of the sample goes to the ten largest clones.

The CDR3, cysteine through phenylalanine, is 16 amino acids long. Only the CDR3 region is kept as DNA, spanning 48 bases read in frame from base 1. As encoded in the germline V gene (reference sequence), CDR1 is DFQATT while CDR2 is SNEGSKA. V is cut back by 5 bases and J by 2 bases, with 10 bases in the junction unmatched. This clonotype has a count of ten or more. It has no known antigen specificity. Base qualities are missing; no much larger clone stands one base away. The sample comprised blood. The sequence was collected from a woman aged 40 to 55 with Graves' hyperthyroidism. The chain employs TRBV20-1 and TRBJ2-7; 12 central nucleotides agree with TRBD2. The nucleotides read TGCAGTGCTGCCGTGACTAGCGGGAGATCGACCTACGAGCAGTACTTC. Translated, this is CSAAVTSGRSTYEQYF.